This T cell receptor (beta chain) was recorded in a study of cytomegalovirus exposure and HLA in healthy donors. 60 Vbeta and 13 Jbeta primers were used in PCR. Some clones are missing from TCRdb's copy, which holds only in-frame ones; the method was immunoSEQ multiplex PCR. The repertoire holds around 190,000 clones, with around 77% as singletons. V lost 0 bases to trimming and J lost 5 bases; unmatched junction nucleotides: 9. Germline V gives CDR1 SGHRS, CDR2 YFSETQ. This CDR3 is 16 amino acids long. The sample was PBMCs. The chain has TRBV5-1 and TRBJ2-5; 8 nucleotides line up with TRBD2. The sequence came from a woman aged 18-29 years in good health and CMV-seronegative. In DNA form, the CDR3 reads TGCGCCAGCAGCTTGGTAGGGCTAGCGGGCACTGAGACCCAGTACTTC. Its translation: CASSLVGLAGTETQYF. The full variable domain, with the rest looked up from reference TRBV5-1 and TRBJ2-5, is KAGVTQTPRYLIKTRGQQVTLSCSPISGHRSVSWYQQTPGQGLQFLFEYFSETQRNKGNFPGRFSGRQFSNSRSEMNVSTLELGDSALYLCASSLVGLAGTETQYFGPGTRLLVL.